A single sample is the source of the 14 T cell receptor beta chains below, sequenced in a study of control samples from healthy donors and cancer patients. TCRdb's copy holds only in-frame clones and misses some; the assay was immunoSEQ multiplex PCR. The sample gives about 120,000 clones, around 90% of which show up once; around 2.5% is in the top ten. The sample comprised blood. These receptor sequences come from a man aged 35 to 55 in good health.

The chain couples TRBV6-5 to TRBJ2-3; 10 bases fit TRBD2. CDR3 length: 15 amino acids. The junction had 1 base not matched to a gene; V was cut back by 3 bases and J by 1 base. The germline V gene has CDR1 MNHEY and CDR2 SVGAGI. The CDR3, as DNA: TGTGCCAGCAGTTATACTAGCGGGGGCACAGATACGCAGTATTTT. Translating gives CASSYTSGGTDTQYF.

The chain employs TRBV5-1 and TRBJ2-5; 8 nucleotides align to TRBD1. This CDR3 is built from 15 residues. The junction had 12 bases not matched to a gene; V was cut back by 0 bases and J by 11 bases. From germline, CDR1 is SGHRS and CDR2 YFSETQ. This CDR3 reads CASSLGPQGAAKQYF. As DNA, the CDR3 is TGCGCCAGCAGCTTGGGCCCTCAGGGGGCCGCAAAACAGTACTTC.

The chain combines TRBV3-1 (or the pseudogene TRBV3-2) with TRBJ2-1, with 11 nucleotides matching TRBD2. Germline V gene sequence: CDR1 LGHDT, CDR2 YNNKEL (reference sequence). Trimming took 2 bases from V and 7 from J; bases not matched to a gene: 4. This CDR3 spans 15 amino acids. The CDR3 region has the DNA TGTGCCAGCAGCCAATTAGCGGGGGGGTGGAATGAGCAGTTCTTC. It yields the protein CASSQLAGGWNEQFF.

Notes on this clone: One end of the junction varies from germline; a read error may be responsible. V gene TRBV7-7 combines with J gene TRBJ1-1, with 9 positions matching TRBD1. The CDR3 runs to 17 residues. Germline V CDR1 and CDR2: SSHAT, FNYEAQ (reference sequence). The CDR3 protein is CASSPKTGGVGNTEAFF. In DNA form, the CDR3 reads TGTGCTAGCAGCCCAAAAACAGGGGGCGTGGGGAACACTGAAGCTTTCTTT.

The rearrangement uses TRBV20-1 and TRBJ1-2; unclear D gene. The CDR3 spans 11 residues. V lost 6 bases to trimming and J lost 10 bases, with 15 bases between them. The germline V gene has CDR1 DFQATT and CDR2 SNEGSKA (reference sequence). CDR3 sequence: CSARPSVPYTF. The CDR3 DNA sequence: TGCAGTGCACGACCCAGCGTCCCCTACACCTTC.

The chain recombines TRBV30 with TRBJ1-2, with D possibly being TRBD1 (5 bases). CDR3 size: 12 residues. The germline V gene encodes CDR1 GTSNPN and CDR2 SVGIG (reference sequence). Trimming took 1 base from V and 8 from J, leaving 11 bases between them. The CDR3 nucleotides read TGTGCCTGGAGTGGGGCAGGGCCGGGCTACACCTTC. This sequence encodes CAWSGAGPGYTF.

DNA for the CDR3: TGTGCCAGCAGCTTAGGACAGGTAGGGGAACAGCCCCAGCATTTT. It yields the protein CASSLGQVGEQPQHF. This chain uses TRBV5-6 with TRBJ1-5, with TRBD1 identical over 7 bases. This CDR3 is built from 15 residues. From germline, CDR1 is SGHDT and CDR2 YYEEEE. With V trimmed by 2 bases and J by 7 bases, 9 bases remained unmatched.

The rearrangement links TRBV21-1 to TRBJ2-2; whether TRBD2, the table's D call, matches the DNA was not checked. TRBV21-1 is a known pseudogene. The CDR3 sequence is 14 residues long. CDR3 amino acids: CASSSQLAVGELFF. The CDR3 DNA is TGTGCCAGCAGCTCACAACTAGCTGTCGGGGAGCTGTTTTTT.

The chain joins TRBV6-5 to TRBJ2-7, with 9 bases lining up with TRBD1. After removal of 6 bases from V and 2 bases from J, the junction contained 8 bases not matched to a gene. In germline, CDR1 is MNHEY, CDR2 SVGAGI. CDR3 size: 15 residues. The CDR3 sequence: CASSADRGGAYEQYF. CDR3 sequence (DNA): TGTGCCAGCAGCGCGGACAGGGGAGGAGCCTACGAGCAGTACTTC.

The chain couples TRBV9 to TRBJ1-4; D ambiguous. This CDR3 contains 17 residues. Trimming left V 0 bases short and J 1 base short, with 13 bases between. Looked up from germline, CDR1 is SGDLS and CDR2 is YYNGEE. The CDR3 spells CASSVATRVGTNEKLFF. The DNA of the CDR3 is TGTGCCAGCAGCGTAGCTACGAGGGTGGGAACTAATGAAAAACTGTTTTTT. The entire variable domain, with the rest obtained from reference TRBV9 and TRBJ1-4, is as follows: DSGVTQTPKHLITATGQRVTLRCSPRSGDLSVYWYQQSLDQGLQFLIQYYNGEERAKGNILERFSAQQFPDLHSELNLSSLELGDSALYFCASSVATRVGTNEKLFFGSGTQLSVL.

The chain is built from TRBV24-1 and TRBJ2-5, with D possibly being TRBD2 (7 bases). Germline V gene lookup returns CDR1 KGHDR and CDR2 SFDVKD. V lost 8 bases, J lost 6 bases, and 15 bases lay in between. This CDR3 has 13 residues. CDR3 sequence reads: CATMAPGGQTQYF. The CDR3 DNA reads TGTGCCACCATGGCCCCGGGGGGCCAGACCCAGTACTTC.

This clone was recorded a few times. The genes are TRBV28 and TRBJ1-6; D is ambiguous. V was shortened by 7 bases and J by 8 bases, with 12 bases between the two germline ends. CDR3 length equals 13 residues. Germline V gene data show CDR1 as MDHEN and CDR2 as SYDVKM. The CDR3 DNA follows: TGTGCCAGCACCCTGAGACGGGATTCACCCCTCCACTTT. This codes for CASTLRRDSPLHF.

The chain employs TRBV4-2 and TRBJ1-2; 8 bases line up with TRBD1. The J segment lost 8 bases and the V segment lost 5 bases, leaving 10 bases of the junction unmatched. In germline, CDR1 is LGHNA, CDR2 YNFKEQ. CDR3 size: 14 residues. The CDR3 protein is CASSILQGAEGYTF. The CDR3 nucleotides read TGTGCCAGCAGCATATTGCAGGGGGCGGAAGGCTACACCTTC.

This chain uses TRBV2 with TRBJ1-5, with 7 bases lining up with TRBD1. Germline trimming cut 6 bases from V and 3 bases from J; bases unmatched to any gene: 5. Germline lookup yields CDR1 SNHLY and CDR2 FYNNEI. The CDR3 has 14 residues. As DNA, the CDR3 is TGTGCCAGCAGCAGGACAGGCTTCAATCAGCCCCAGCATTTT. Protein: CASSRTGFNQPQHF.